The 24 T cell receptor beta chains listed next were all sequenced from one sample in a study of T cell responses to AZD1222 COVID-19 vaccine. Some clones are missing from TCRdb's copy, which holds only in-frame ones; the method was immunoSEQ multiplex PCR. The sample lists around 120,000 clones; around 94% were seen once. Specimen: peripheral blood, collected 28 days after the second AZD1222 dose. The receptors stem from an adult who received the AZD1222 COVID-19 vaccine.

The rearrangement uses TRBV30 and TRBJ2-2; no reliable D call. Germline CDR1 and CDR2: GTSNPN and SVGIG (reference sequence). The CDR3 consists of 15 residues. V lost 3 bases and J 3 bases, leaving 14 bases between the germline ends. The DNA for the CDR3 is TGTGCCTGGAGCCTAACAGCTACAGACACCGGGGAGCTGTTTTTT. It translates to CAWSLTATDTGELFF.

This sequence joins TRBV7-2 and TRBJ2-7; 11 bases agree with TRBD2. Germline CDR1 reads SGHTA; CDR2 reads FQGNSA. The CDR3 has 18 amino acids. Trimming removed 2 bases from V and 2 bases from J; junction bases left unmatched: 11. This CDR3 is CASSLFKVAGGPPYEQYF. Here the CDR3 DNA reads TGTGCCAGCAGCTTATTTAAGGTAGCGGGAGGGCCCCCCTACGAGCAGTACTTC.

The chain joins TRBV6-5 to TRBJ1-5, with TRBD1 as a possible D gene (5 bases). The V gene lost 7 bases and the J gene lost 1 base, with 8 bases spanning the gap. Germline V gene data show CDR1 as MNHEY and CDR2 as SVGAGI. This CDR3 region has 13 residues. CDR3 nucleotides: TGTGCCAGCACAGGGTGGAGCAATCAGCCCCAGCATTTT. It encodes CASTGWSNQPQHF.

This clone was seen a handful of times. The V gene is TRBV4-2, the J gene TRBJ2-1, with D possibly matching TRBD2 (6 bases). Germline CDR1 and CDR2: LGHNA and YNFKEQ. The CDR3 consists of 14 residues. Trimming took off 4 bases at V and 4 bases at J, with 11 bases between the two ends. CDR3: CASSLGGTYNEQFF. As DNA, the CDR3 is TGTGCCAGCAGCCTAGGCGGGACTTACAATGAGCAGTTCTTC.

A single count supports this clone. The chain carries TRBV18 and TRBJ1-3; a possible D gene is TRBD1 (6 bases). The CDR3 sequence is 14 residues long. Germline values: CDR1 KGHSH, CDR2 LQKENI. The V end lost 3 bases, the J end lost 5 bases, and 11 bases lay between the germline ends. CDR3 nucleotides: TGTGCCAGCTCACCCTCGGGACAAAGAAACACCATATATTTT. Protein: CASSPSGQRNTIYF. The variable domain in full, with the rest retrieved from reference TRBV18 and TRBJ1-3, is NAGVMQNPRHLVRRRGQEARLRCSPMKGHSHVYWYRQLPEEGLKFMVYLQKENIIDESGMPKERFSAEFPKEGPSILRIQQVVRGDSAAYFCASSPSGQRNTIYFGEGSWLTVV.

This chain joins TRBV10-2 and TRBJ2-3, with TRBD1 matching 7 bases. V gave up 3 bases and J gave up 2 bases; unmatched junction bases: 5. Germline loops: CDR1 WSHSY, CDR2 SAAADI. This CDR3 contains 15 residues. The CDR3 sequence: CASSDSQGPTDTQYF. CDR3 sequence (DNA): TGCGCCAGCAGTGATTCACAGGGGCCCACAGATACGCAGTATTTT.

This chain links TRBV9 with TRBJ1-1; 9 nucleotides line up with TRBD1. The CDR3 runs to 15 residues. Unmatched junction bases numbered 4, after V lost 0 bases and J lost 4 bases. Germline V lookup: CDR1 SGDLS, CDR2 YYNGEE. CDR3 protein: CASSVGDRVTTEAFF. CDR3 in DNA: TGTGCCAGCAGCGTAGGGGACAGGGTCACCACTGAAGCTTTCTTT.

The V gene is TRBV4-1, the J gene TRBJ2-1; TRBD1 agrees at 9 bases. The CDR3 sequence is 16 residues long. The V segment lost 5 bases and the J segment 3 bases; nucleotides outside the gene matches: 8. CDR1 is MGHRA and CDR2 is YSYEKL in the germline V gene. As DNA, the CDR3 is TGCGCCAGCAGCTCCGGGACAGGGATTGGCTACAATGAGCAGTTCTTC. Translation gives CASSSGTGIGYNEQFF.

The table lists this clone with a count of one. This rearrangement joins TRBV3-1 (or the pseudogene TRBV3-2) to TRBJ1-2, with D tentatively TRBD1 (6 bases). Trimming stripped 1 base from V and 0 bases from J, with 6 bases between. CDR3 length: 14 amino acids. Germline V gene lookup returns CDR1 LGHDT and CDR2 YNNKEL (reference sequence). The CDR3 loop is CASSQGTANYGYTF. The DNA of the CDR3 is TGTGCCAGCAGCCAAGGGACAGCTAACTATGGCTACACCTTC.

V and J are TRBV29-1 and TRBJ2-7; tentative D call: TRBD2 (6 bases). Germline V lookup: CDR1 SQVTM, CDR2 ANQGSEA. The length of the CDR3 is 12 residues. Trimming took off 7 bases at V and 2 bases at J, with 12 bases between the two ends. CDR3 DNA sequence: TGCAGCGGAGGTGGGGGGACCTACGAGCAGTACTTC. Its protein product is CSGGGGTYEQYF.

This clone was picked up one time. The V and J genes are TRBV5-1 and TRBJ2-7; the D gene could be TRBD1 or TRBD2 (5 bases each). V gave up 1 base and J gave up 2 bases, with 13 bases separating them. Germline V gene data show CDR1 as SGHRS and CDR2 as YFSETQ. The CDR3 has 15 residues. The CDR3 loop is CASSLRGTVTYEQYF. The CDR3 nucleotides read TGCGCCAGCAGCTTGAGAGGGACCGTTACCTACGAGCAGTACTTC.

This clone was seen just once. The J gene is TRBJ2-1, the V gene TRBV7-9; 14 nucleotides line up with TRBD2. This CDR3 contains 16 residues. V shed 5 bases and J 9 bases; nucleotides not matched to a gene: 9. Germline loops: CDR1 SEHNR, CDR2 FQNEAQ (reference sequence). The CDR3 loop is CASSRSGLAGVGEQFF. The CDR3 nucleotides read TGTGCCAGCAGCCGATCGGGACTAGCGGGAGTCGGTGAGCAGTTCTTC.

The rearrangement uses TRBV7-9 and TRBJ2-1, with 11 bases fitting TRBD2. Germline assignment: CDR1 SEHNR and CDR2 FQNEAQ (reference sequence). V dropped 1 base and J dropped 7; count of bases not matched to a gene: 9. The CDR3 covers 17 residues. The CDR3 DNA reads as TGTGCCAGCAGCTTAGAACCGGCACTAGCGGGAGTGAATGAGCAGTTCTTC. Residues: CASSLEPALAGVNEQFF.

This chain links TRBV28 with TRBJ1-1; 7 bases align to TRBD1. Germline assignment: CDR1 MDHEN and CDR2 SYDVKM. The CDR3 is 13 residues long. After removal of 4 bases from V and 11 bases from J, the junction contained 10 bases not matched to a gene. CDR3 loop: CASSSGQARTAFF. In nucleotides, the CDR3 is TGTGCCAGCAGTTCCGGACAGGCTCGTACGGCTTTCTTT. The variable domain in full, with the rest retrieved from reference TRBV28 and TRBJ1-1, is DVKVTQSSRYLVKRTGEKVFLECVQDMDHENMFWYRQDPGLGLRLIYFSYDVKMKEKGDIPEGYSVSREKKERFSLILESASTNQTSMYLCASSSGQARTAFFGQGTRLTVV.

This clone was observed once. The chain is built from TRBV28 and TRBJ2-3; 14 bases are shared with TRBD2. Germline-derived CDR1 and CDR2 are MDHEN and SYDVKM. This CDR3 comprises 15 residues. J lost 3 bases, V lost 6 bases, and 2 bases had no gene match. The CDR3 here is CASRGTSGSTDTQYF. The CDR3 DNA is TGTGCCAGCAGGGGGACTAGCGGGAGTACAGATACGCAGTATTTT.

The chain recombines TRBV28 with TRBJ1-6; D call uncertain. The CDR3 runs to 14 residues. Deletions cut 2 bases from V and 5 bases from J, with 7 bases between. Looked up from germline, CDR1 is MDHEN and CDR2 is SYDVKM. The CDR3 loop is CASSLMGDNSPLHF. Written as DNA, the CDR3 is TGTGCCAGCAGTTTAATGGGAGATAATTCACCCCTCCACTTT. The full variable domain, completed using reference TRBV28 and TRBJ1-6, is DVKVTQSSRYLVKRTGEKVFLECVQDMDHENMFWYRQDPGLGLRLIYFSYDVKMKEKGDIPEGYSVSREKKERFSLILESASTNQTSMYLCASSLMGDNSPLHFGNGTRLTVT.

The count of this clone is one. The V gene is TRBV7-9, the J gene TRBJ2-1; no firm D call. The V gene lost 5 bases and the J gene lost 12 bases, with 20 bases spanning the gap. This CDR3 is 14 amino acids long. Germline values: CDR1 SEHNR, CDR2 FQNEAQ (reference sequence). CDR3: CASSLPKERTGQFF. For the CDR3, the DNA is TGTGCCAGCAGCCTACCAAAAGAACGGACCGGGCAGTTCTTC.

The chain has TRBV7-3 and TRBJ2-6; D is undetermined. CDR1 SGHTA and CDR2 FQGTGA come from the germline V gene. The V and J ends lost 5 bases and 0 bases respectively, with 5 bases between them. There are 14 residues in the CDR3. CDR3 in amino acids: CASSVNSGANVLTF. The CDR3 DNA sequence: TGTGCCAGCAGCGTTAACTCTGGGGCCAACGTCCTGACTTTC.

The rearrangement joins TRBV18 to TRBJ2-7; the match to TRBD1 covers 9 bases. The CDR3 sequence is 15 residues long. Trimming removed 6 bases from V and 5 bases from J; junction bases left unmatched: 11. In germline, CDR1 is KGHSH, CDR2 LQKENI. The CDR3 region is CASSEPGQGFDEQYF. For the CDR3, the DNA is TGTGCCAGCTCGGAACCGGGACAGGGCTTCGACGAGCAGTACTTC.

Written as DNA, the CDR3 is TGTGCCAGCAGTTACCCATCTAACAGGGAAAAAAACATTCAGTACTTC. Protein sequence: CASSYPSNREKNIQYF. The V and J genes are TRBV6-5 and TRBJ2-4; tentatively, D is TRBD1 (6 bases). This CDR3 is built from 16 residues. Trimming removed 2 bases from V and 4 bases from J, with 15 bases in between. CDR1 and CDR2 from the germline V gene are MNHEY and SVGAGI.

The CDR3 nucleotides read TGTGCCAGCAGCTTAACCGGGACAGGCTCCTCTGGGGCCAACGTCCTGACTTTC. Encoded protein: CASSLTGTGSSGANVLTF. The genes are TRBV7-2 and TRBJ2-6, with 8 nucleotides matching TRBD1. The CDR3 is made up of 18 amino acids. Trimming cost V 2 bases and J 0 bases; bases outside gene matches: 6. Per germline, CDR1 SGHTA and CDR2 FQGNSA. Using reference TRBV7-2 and TRBJ2-6 for the parts outside the CDR3, the full variable domain is GAGVSQSPSNKVTEKGKDVELRCDPISGHTALYWYRQSLGQGLEFLIYFQGNSAPDKSGLPSDRFSAERTGGSVSTLTIQRTQQEDSAVYLCASSLTGTGSSGANVLTFGAGSRLTVL.

V is TRBV2 and J is TRBJ2-7; tentatively, D is TRBD1 (6 bases). Looked up from germline, CDR1 is SNHLY and CDR2 is FYNNEI. This CDR3 region has 14 residues. Trimming pared 6 bases from V and 2 bases from J, leaving 14 bases between. CDR3 nucleotide sequence: TGTGCCAGCAGACATCGGGACAATACCTACGAGCAGTACTTC. Amino acid sequence: CASRHRDNTYEQYF. The complete variable domain, with remaining parts taken from reference TRBV2 and TRBJ2-7, reads EPEVTQTPSHQVTQMGQEVILRCVPISNHLYFYWYRQILGQKVEFLVSFYNNEISEKSEIFDDQFSVERPDGSNFTLKIRSTKLEDSAMYFCASRHRDNTYEQYFGPGTRLTVT.

This clone was seen a handful of times. The chain employs TRBV28 and TRBJ2-7; 8 nucleotides match TRBD2. Germline V gene sequence: CDR1 MDHEN, CDR2 SYDVKM. The CDR3 covers 15 residues. V shed 7 bases, J shed 4 bases, and the junction held 12 bases outside the gene matches. The CDR3 region has the DNA TGTGCCAGCATACAACGGAGGACTAGCAGGTACGAGCAGTACTTC. Its translation is CASIQRRTSRYEQYF.

This chain links TRBV18 with TRBJ1-6, with 7 nucleotides matching TRBD1. Trimming cost V 3 bases and J 7 bases; bases outside gene matches: 9. The CDR3 sequence is 16 residues long. CDR1 and CDR2 (germline): KGHSH, LQKENI. As DNA, the CDR3 is TGTGCCAGCTCACCTGCGGATACAGGGGAAAATTCACCCCTCCACTTT. Translated: CASSPADTGENSPLHF.